These 8 T cell receptor beta chains share one sample of origin, sequenced in a study of cytomegalovirus exposure and HLA in healthy donors. Sequenced by immunoSEQ multiplex PCR; TCRdb stores in-frame clones only, minus some. The repertoire includes about 82,000 clones, around 92% of them detected once, and 0.55% to 0.8% sits in the top ten. The sequenced material came from PBMCs. Receptor source: a young man in good health and CMV-seronegative.

This clone was observed a few times. This chain connects TRBV6-4 to TRBJ2-5; 15 positions agree with TRBD2. This CDR3 comprises 18 residues. Germline V gene lookup returns CDR1 MRHNA and CDR2 SNTAGT. V lost 6 bases to trimming and J lost 5 bases; unmatched junction nucleotides: 13. CDR3 in amino acids: CASSGLAGGVIREETQYF. The CDR3 coding sequence is TGTGCCAGCAGCGGACTAGCGGGGGGGGTTATACGAGAGGAGACCCAGTACTTC.

This chain joins TRBV27 and TRBJ1-1; D possibly corresponds to TRBD1 (6 bases). The germline V and J ends were trimmed by 3 bases and 3 bases, with 11 bases remaining between them. The CDR3 contains 14 residues. In germline, CDR1 is MNHEY, CDR2 SMNVEV (reference sequence). CDR3 amino acids: CASSFVGADTEAFF. CDR3 DNA: TGTGCCAGCAGTTTCGTGGGGGCGGACACTGAAGCTTTCTTT.

The chain recombines TRBV7-3 with TRBJ2-1; 8 bases align to TRBD2. The CDR3 runs to 20 residues. CDR1 and CDR2 from the germline V gene are SGHTA and FQGTGA. With 7 bases clipped from V and 2 bases from J, the junction kept 22 bases outside the gene matches. Here the CDR3 reads CASTNAGAGVAGSTYNEQFF. The DNA of the CDR3 is TGTGCCAGCACCAACGCAGGGGCGGGGGTAGCGGGATCCACCTACAATGAGCAGTTCTTC.

The rearrangement links TRBV30 to TRBJ2-4; 8 bases align to TRBD1. Trimming removed 2 bases from V and 2 bases from J; junction bases left unmatched: 8. The CDR3 is 16 amino acids. Germline CDR1 GTSNPN, CDR2 SVGIG (reference sequence). The CDR3 coding sequence is TGTGCCTGGAGTCTAGGACAGGGCAGAACCAAAAACATTCAGTACTTC. This sequence encodes CAWSLGQGRTKNIQYF.

This clone was picked up many times. The sample holds other DNA sequences that translate to the same CDR3. The J gene is TRBJ1-5, the V gene TRBV4-1; TRBD1 aligns across 8 bases. Germline V gene lookup returns CDR1 MGHRA and CDR2 YSYEKL. The V segment lost 0 bases and the J segment 5 bases; nucleotides outside the gene matches: 6. This CDR3 contains 16 residues. The CDR3 DNA is TGCGCCAGCAGCCAAGACCCAGGGGGCGCTGATCAGCCCCAGCATTTT. It codes for CASSQDPGGADQPQHF.

The chain links TRBV7-9 to TRBJ2-4, with 7 bases lining up with TRBD2. The CDR3 is 14 residues long. With V trimmed by 4 bases and J by 8 bases, 8 bases remained unmatched. Germline V gene sequence: CDR1 SEHNR, CDR2 FQNEAQ (reference sequence). CDR3 sequence reads: CASSSPGRGDIQYF. The CDR3 nucleotides read TGTGCCAGCAGCTCTCCGGGACGGGGGGACATTCAGTACTTC.

This clone appeared once. The gene calls are TRBV19 and TRBJ2-3; 11 bases align to TRBD1. Per the germline V gene, CDR1 is LNHDA and CDR2 is SQIVND (reference sequence). This CDR3 has 17 amino acids. The ends lost 7 bases at V and 0 bases at J; junction bases unmatched: 9. For the CDR3, the DNA is TGTGCCAGTAAGGACAGGGGGCGCCAACTAAGCACAGATACGCAGTATTTT. It encodes CASKDRGRQLSTDTQYF. The full variable domain, with the rest looked up from reference TRBV19 and TRBJ2-3, is DGGITQSPKYLFRKEGQNVTLSCEQNLNHDAMYWYRQDPGQGLRLIYYSQIVNDFQKGDIAEGYSVSREKKESFPLTVTSAQKNPTAFYLCASKDRGRQLSTDTQYFGPGTRLTVL.

V gene TRBV28 combines with J gene TRBJ2-7; TRBD2 aligns across 7 bases. Per the germline V gene, CDR1 is MDHEN and CDR2 is SYDVKM. The CDR3 is made up of 18 amino acids. V dropped 2 bases and J dropped 6; count of bases not matched to a gene: 19. CDR3 bases: TGTGCCAGCAGTTTACATCCCCTTACGGGGGGTGGTGGGAGCGAGCAGTACTTC. Its translation: CASSLHPLTGGGGSEQYF.